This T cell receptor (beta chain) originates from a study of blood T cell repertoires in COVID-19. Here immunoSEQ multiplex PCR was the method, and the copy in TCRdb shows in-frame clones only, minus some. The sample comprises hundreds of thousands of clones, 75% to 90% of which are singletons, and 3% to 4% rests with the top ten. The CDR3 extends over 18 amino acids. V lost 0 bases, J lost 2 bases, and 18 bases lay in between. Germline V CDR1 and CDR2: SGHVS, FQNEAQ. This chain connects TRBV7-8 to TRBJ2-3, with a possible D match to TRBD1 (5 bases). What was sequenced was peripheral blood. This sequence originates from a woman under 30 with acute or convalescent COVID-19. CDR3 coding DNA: TGTGCCAGCAGCTTAGCCGGTGGGGCAGGAACCAACACAGATACGCAGTATTTT. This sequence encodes CASSLAGGAGTNTDTQYF. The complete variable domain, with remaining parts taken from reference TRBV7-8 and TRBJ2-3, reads GAGVSQSPRYKVAKRGQDVALRCDPISGHVSLFWYQQALGQGPEFLTYFQNEAQLDKSGLPSDRFFAERPEGSVSTLKIQRTQQEDSAVYLCASSLAGGAGTNTDTQYFGPGTRLTVL.